The text below deals with one T cell receptor (beta chain). This clone is assessed as medium-sized (0.01 to 0.1%). Its antigen target is currently unknown. No base-level quality is on record; no much larger clone is a single base apart. CDR1 and CDR2, per the germline V gene, are KGHDR and SFDVKD. V and J are trimmed by 0 bases and 5 bases, and the gene matches miss 5 bases of the junction. Including the terminal cysteine and phenylalanine, the CDR3 comprises 15 residues. Solely the CDR3 DNA is kept, with 45 bases framed from the first base. The data belong to a study of blood T cell repertoires in COVID-19 (dated by TCRdb to the early 2020s). About the full investigation: Samples from collaborators originated in the United States, Italy and Spain and spanned both the acute and convalescent phases of COVID-19. The samples were drawn from two sources: the first 160 participants of the ongoing ImmuneRACE study, and 1,254 subjects contributed by 6 global collaborators. The prospective study material was composed of cDNA or gDNA derived from T cells, B-cell-depleted T cells, or PBMCs. A de-identified subject ID, COVID-19 status, age in years and sex were almost always included in the sample metadata. Where available, HLA class I and class II types were obtained from metadata supplied by the sample provider rather than from assay-based typing. Subjects who had been exposed to COVID-19, were actively infected with it, or had recovered from it provided the deeply sampled blood TCRbeta repertoires that made up the dataset. The repertoires were released in a freely available public database intended as a resource for research on the immune response to SARS-CoV-2.

Collaborating institutions collected whole blood in K2EDTA tubes following their own protocols. For TCRbeta analysis, collaborators shipped samples in one of three forms: frozen whole blood, isolated PBMCs, or DNA extracted from either of those sample types. The paper's findings and limits, for the study overall: The quantity of clinical and demographic metadata differed by source and by participant and was supplied without curation.

The immunoSEQ Assay, a bias-controlled multiplex PCR, was used to amplify TCRbeta CDR3 regions from genomic DNA. The original pipeline was this. Within the assay, amplification of reference gene primers was used to estimate how many nucleated cells each sample contained. To quantify the absolute abundance of each unique TCRbeta CDR3 rearrangement, sequence reads were collapsed and filtered. Productive Simpson clonality was computed per sample as the square root of Simpson's diversity index over productive rearrangements. Not all clones reach the TCRdb copy of this immuneACCESS table, which keeps in-frame sequences only. Checked studies attribute under half of the gap to unresolved V genes and leave the rest unexplained. V, J and clone size were drawn from that table, and D and trimming were deduced from the DNA. Present in this sample are about 62,000 clones, roughly 71% of which were seen just once. 5.5% to 7% of the sample is in the top ten clones.

The chain joins TRBV24-1 to TRBJ2-5; TRBD1 agrees with 7 junctional bases. The source of this sequence is a woman aged 45-59 years with active or convalescent COVID-19. The specimen was peripheral blood. The sequenced DNA is TGTGCCACCAGTGATTTGTTAGGGGGCGCGGAGACCCAGTACTTC. It is translated as CATSDLLGGAETQYF.